These T cell receptor beta chains were read from a single sample in a study of regulatory T cells in long-lasting Graves disease. One entry per CDR3 protein results from TCRdb running MiXCR on the multiplex PCR reads. The data hold around 510,000 distinct CDR3 sequences, with less than 25% observed a single time. The sequencing used peripheral blood mononuclear cells (PBMCs), collected when the disease was refractory, from a patient treated with antithyroid drugs. The source of these receptors is a female donor with Graves disease. The CDR3 runs from the conserved cysteine through the conserved F or W. A D gene is named only where the DNA matches it firmly. Clone size is not always given. Where it is, it says once, few, many or a class for expanded clones.

clone size	V gene	J gene	D gene	CDR3 DNA	CDR3 protein
.	TRBV7-9	TRBJ2-5	.	TGTGCCAGCCGCACCCTTGGGCAGCAAGAGACCCAGTACTTC	CASRTLGQQETQYF
.	TRBV4-2	TRBJ2-5	TRBD2	TGTGCCAGCAGCCAAGAGTCTAGCGGGAGCGTAGAGACCCAGTACTTC	CASSQESSGSVETQYF
once	TRBV7-3	TRBJ1-2	TRBD1	TGTGCCAGCAGCTTATCCGGGACAGGGGACGGCTACACCTTC	CASSLSGTGDGYTF
few	TRBV5-6	TRBJ1-4	.	TGTGCCAGCAGCTTGGCCGACGGGGAAAAACTGTTTTTT	CASSLADGEKLFF
few	TRBV20-1	TRBJ2-7	TRBD2	TGCAGTGCTAAGACGGGAGGGCCATACGGGCAGTACTTC	CSAKTGGPYGQYF
few	TRBV19	TRBJ2-5	TRBD1	TGTGCCAGTAGTAACCCCGGGACAGACCAAGAGACCCAGTACTTC	CASSNPGTDQETQYF
many	TRBV6-1	TRBJ2-5	.	TGTGCCAGCAGTGTCAAGGGTTTGGTGGCCAAGTACCAAGAGACCCAGTACTTC	CASSVKGLVAKYQETQYF
.	TRBV12-3/TRBV12-4	TRBJ2-2	.	TGTGCCAGCAGTTTAGGGAGGGGCGACACCGGGGAGCTGTTTTTT	CASSLGRGDTGELFF
.	TRBV30	TRBJ2-7	TRBD1	TGTGCCTGGAGTGAAGGGGGCGAAATTTACGAGCAGTACTTC	CAWSEGGEIYEQYF
many	TRBV5-1	TRBJ1-6	TRBD1	TGCGCCAGCAGCCCAACAGGGGACCTTAATTCACCCCTCCACTTT	CASSPTGDLNSPLHF
many	TRBV6-1	TRBJ1-5	.	TGTGCCAGCAGTGAAGCGATTTCGCCCTATCAGCCCCAGCATTTT	CASSEAISPYQPQHF
many	TRBV28	TRBJ2-5	TRBD2	TGTGCCAGCAGTCTCAAGAGACTAGCGGTACGGGAGACCCAGTACTTC	CASSLKRLAVRETQYF
few	TRBV4-3	TRBJ1-4	.	TGCGCCAGCAGCCAAGATTCAATGGGAGGTGAAAAACTGTTTTTT	CASSQDSMGGEKLFF
many	TRBV5-5	TRBJ1-5	.	TGTGCCAGCAGCTTGGCAGGGAAGTATAGCAATCAGCCCCAGCATTTT	CASSLAGKYSNQPQHF
few	TRBV7-8	TRBJ2-4	TRBD2	TGTGCCAGCAGCCGGCCTCGGGGGGGGGACATTCAGTACTTC	CASSRPRGGDIQYF
.	TRBV10-3	TRBJ1-1	.	TGTGCCATCAGTGAGGGCCAATTCGGGACTGAAGCTTTCTTT	CAISEGQFGTEAFF
many	TRBV28	TRBJ2-2	.	TGTGCCAGCATTACCGCTCCGGACACCGGGGAGCTGTTTTTT	CASITAPDTGELFF
.	TRBV20-1	TRBJ2-1	TRBD2	TGCAGTGCTATGGATACTAGCGGGAGTGACAATGAGCAGTTCTTC	CSAMDTSGSDNEQFF
few	TRBV6-2/TRBV6-3	TRBJ2-3	TRBD2	TGTGCCAGCAGTCGCCGGGGACTAGCAACAGATACGCAGTATTTT	CASSRRGLATDTQYF
few	TRBV15	TRBJ1-2	.	TGTGCCACCAGCAGAGATCTGTTCAGGGGAGGCTACACCTTC	CATSRDLFRGGYTF
many	TRBV28	TRBJ1-5	.	TGTGCCAGCAGTTTGACAGAACAGGGTATTCAGCCCCAGCATTTT	CASSLTEQGIQPQHF
few	TRBV19	TRBJ1-5	.	TGTGCCAGTAGTATTTACGGAGGGGGAGGGCCCCAGCATTTT	CASSIYGGGGPQHF
few	TRBV20-1	TRBJ2-2	TRBD1	TGCAGTGCTTCCCCGGGGACAGTGTACACCGGGGAGCTGTTTTTT	CSASPGTVYTGELFF
many	TRBV28	TRBJ1-4	.	TGTGCCAGCAGCTGGGGTGGCAGCTTTGCAACTAATGAAAAACTGTTTTTT	CASSWGGSFATNEKLFF
many	TRBV28	TRBJ1-2	.	TGTGCCAGCACCCGGCAGTCAGCAGGGCGGGTTAACTATGGCTACACCTTC	CASTRQSAGRVNYGYTF
few	TRBV20-1	TRBJ2-3	TRBD2	TGCAGTGCTAGACCCCTTTCTGACAGCGGGAGTCTCACAGATACGCAGTATTTT	CSARPLSDSGSLTDTQYF
.	TRBV3-1	TRBJ2-2	TRBD2	TGTGCCAGCAGCCAAGAAGGCCTAGCGGGACCCACCGGGGAGCTGTTTTTT	CASSQEGLAGPTGELFF
many	TRBV28	TRBJ1-2	.	TGTGCCAGCAGTTCACCTGAGACTCCCGGCTACACCTTC	CASSSPETPGYTF
many	TRBV7-2	TRBJ2-7	TRBD2	TGTGCCAGCAGCTTTGGGACTAGCGGGAGATCATGGGTCTACGAGCAGTACTTC	CASSFGTSGRSWVYEQYF
few	TRBV5-1	TRBJ1-2	TRBD1	TGCGCCAGCAGCTTGGTAAGGACAGGGATGAATGGCTACACCTTC	CASSLVRTGMNGYTF
few	TRBV4-1	TRBJ1-4	TRBD1	TGCGCCAGCAGCCAAGCTGCAGGGGGCGGGGATGAAAAACTGTTTTTT	CASSQAAGGGDEKLFF
many	TRBV12-3/TRBV12-4	TRBJ1-1	.	TGTGCCAGCAGTTCCCAGGGGCAAGCTTTCTTT	CASSSQGQAFF
.	TRBV4-3	TRBJ2-1	TRBD1	TGCGCCAGCAGCCAAGAAAGGGGGCCATACAATGAGCAGTTCTTC	CASSQERGPYNEQFF
few	TRBV19	TRBJ1-2	TRBD1	TGTGCCAGTAATCGGGACAGGACCTATGGCTACACCTTC	CASNRDRTYGYTF
few	TRBV9	TRBJ1-2	.	TGTGCCAGCAGCGGATGGGACATTGGCTACACCTTC	CASSGWDIGYTF
.	TRBV6-1	TRBJ1-3	TRBD1	TGTGCCAGCAGAGCGTACAGGGGATCTGGAAACACCATATATTTT	CASRAYRGSGNTIYF
many	TRBV7-9	TRBJ2-2	.	TGTGCCCGCGGAGACCCAAACACCGGGGAGCTGTTTTTT	CARGDPNTGELFF
few	TRBV27	TRBJ2-5	.	TGTGCCAGCAGTTCCGCAAATCGGCACCAAGAGACCCAGTACTTC	CASSSANRHQETQYF
many	TRBV3-1	TRBJ2-7	.	TGTGCCAGCAGCCAAGCAGCGAGCGAGCAGTACTTC	CASSQAASEQYF
many	TRBV15	TRBJ2-5	.	TGTGCCACCAGCGGAGGACGGTTACAAGAGACCCAGTACTTC	CATSGGRLQETQYF
many	TRBV28	TRBJ2-2	.	TGTGCCAGCAGTTTTTCGGTGCAATTCAGCGAGCTGTTTTTT	CASSFSVQFSELFF
many	TRBV20-1	TRBJ2-4	.	TGCAGTGCTAGACTAGCGTTTACACTAGCCAAAAACATTCAGTACTTC	CSARLAFTLAKNIQYF
once	TRBV5-1	TRBJ2-7	.	TGCGCCAGCAGCTTGGAACAGGGCCTCTACGAGCAGTACTTC	CASSLEQGLYEQYF
many	TRBV6-1	TRBJ2-7	.	TGTGCCAGCAGTACCCTGACAAGGACCTACGAGCAGTACTTC	CASSTLTRTYEQYF
few	TRBV9	TRBJ2-2	.	TGTGCCAGCAGCGTAATGGGGGGGCAAGGGGAGCTGTTTTTT	CASSVMGGQGELFF
many	TRBV12-3/TRBV12-4	TRBJ1-2	.	TGTGCCAGCAGTGTTCGAGGGATTTCTAACTATGGCTACACCTTC	CASSVRGISNYGYTF
.	TRBV20-1	TRBJ2-7	.	TGCAGTGCTAGATCGGTTGCCTACGAGCAGTACTTC	CSARSVAYEQYF
.	TRBV6-1	TRBJ2-1	TRBD2	TGTGCCAGCAGTCGGACTAGCGGGTACTACAATGAGCAGTTCTTC	CASSRTSGYYNEQFF
.	TRBV9	TRBJ1-4	TRBD1	TGTGCCAGCAGCGGGGGGACAGGGGTTAATGAAAAACTGTTTTTT	CASSGGTGVNEKLFF
many	TRBV6-1	TRBJ1-2	.	TGTGCCAGCAGTGAAGCGGGGGGGACTAACTATGGCTACACCTTC	CASSEAGGTNYGYTF
few	TRBV6-1	TRBJ1-2	.	TGTGCCAGCAGGGACGAGGTCGAAAACTATGGCTACACCTTC	CASRDEVENYGYTF
many	TRBV20-1	TRBJ1-2	.	TGCAGTGCTGTACGTTTTGGGGGGGATAACTATGGCTACACCTTC	CSAVRFGGDNYGYTF
many	TRBV24-1	TRBJ2-7	.	TGTGCCACCAGTGATTTCCCCTTTTGGGAGCAGTACTTC	CATSDFPFWEQYF
few	TRBV19	TRBJ1-2	.	TGTGCCAGTAGTATCGGGACAAGCTATGGCTACACCTTC	CASSIGTSYGYTF
.	TRBV4-1	TRBJ2-5	.	TGCGCCAGCAGCCATCCAGCGGCAGAGACCCAGTACTTC	CASSHPAAETQYF